The present entry profiles one T cell receptor (beta chain) with its context. What it binds is not known. Assay used: immunoSEQ multiplex PCR; TCRdb lists only in-frame clones, some missing. Of 130,000 to 150,000 clones in the sample, 91% are singletons; the top ten hold 4% to 6%. The ends were cut back, 4 bases at V and 5 bases at J, with 11 bases in the middle. Looked up from germline, CDR1 is SGHDN and CDR2 is FVKESK. The length of the CDR3 is 14 residues. This entry is derived from a study of T cell responses to AZD1222 COVID-19 vaccine. Study-level findings and limits: Possibly, clonal diversity was underestimated; donors were largely white British and included more females. Elevations in Spike-specific TCR breadth and depth followed administration of two AZD1222 doses. Without day 14 samples, only post-peak T cell repertoires were studied.

This sequence originates from an adult in good health. The chain links TRBV14 to TRBJ1-4; D remains ambiguous. The sequenced sample was peripheral blood, obtained on day 0 of AZD1222 vaccination. The CDR3 region has the DNA TGTGCCAGCAGCCGGGCAGACCAGAATGAAAAACTGTTTTTT. It is translated as CASSRADQNEKLFF.